This T cell receptor (beta chain) comes out of a study of CD8 T cells in ankylosing spondylitis. TCRdb used MiXCR to reprocess the 5' RACE reads, holding one entry per CDR3 protein. Of some 150,000 distinct CDR3 sequences listed, approximately 48% were seen once; the top ten hold roughly 15%. This clonotype appeared a single time. Antigen: not known. General study results and limits: Reportedly, disease-linked clones are significantly enriched in ankylosing spondylitis patients' matched synovial fluid.

Germline CDR1 LGHNA, CDR2 YSLEER. The CDR3 contains 18 residues. The trim removed 3 bases at V and 2 bases at J, leaving 6 bases unmatched. This TCR derives from a male donor with ankylosing spondylitis. V gene TRBV4-3 combines with J gene TRBJ2-6; 11 bases line up with TRBD1. The sample taken for sequencing was synovial fluid, either unsorted or a sorted T cell fraction (not recorded which). This CDR3 is CASSHWTGGFAGANVLTF. CDR3 in DNA: TGCGCCAGCAGCCACTGGACAGGGGGCTTCGCTGGGGCCAACGTCCTGACTTTC.